One sample yielded the 18 T cell receptor beta chains listed below, sequenced in a study of blood T cells in healthy people across ages. A second about 7 to 11 cycle PCR used barcoded and J-beta primers. From the 5' RACE reads, TCRdb called clonotypes with MiXCR, one entry per CDR3 protein. The sample has some 1.5 million distinct CDR3 sequences; 28% are singletons. The sequenced sample consisted of blood. These receptor sequences come from a woman aged 25 to 45 in good health.

The genes are TRBV20-1 and TRBJ2-1, with 10 bases matching TRBD2. This CDR3 comprises 16 residues. Germline V gives CDR1 DFQATT, CDR2 SNEGSKA (reference sequence). V shed 1 base and J 1 base; nucleotides not matched to a gene: 4. The CDR3 here is CSARVLAGASYNEQFF. Written as DNA, the CDR3 is TGCAGTGCTAGAGTGCTAGCGGGAGCGTCCTACAATGAGCAGTTCTTC.

This clonotype was observed a few times. J is TRBJ1-2 and V is TRBV28; tentatively, D is TRBD1 (6 bases). Per the germline V gene, CDR1 is MDHEN and CDR2 is SYDVKM. V was shortened by 4 bases and J by 4 bases, with 16 bases between the two germline ends. The CDR3 extends over 15 amino acids. The CDR3 loop is CASSSPDTGIYGYTF. CDR3 nucleotide sequence: TGTGCCAGCAGTTCCCCCGATACAGGGATCTATGGCTACACCTTC.

This clonotype was recorded a few times. At one boundary the junction diverges from the germline segment, which might be a read error. The V call is TRBV6-5, the J call TRBJ2-3; TRBD2 aligns across 7 bases. CDR1 is MNHEY and CDR2 is SVGAGI in the germline V gene. There are 14 residues in the CDR3. The CDR3 region has the DNA TGTGCCATCAGTGAGGGGAGGGGCACAGATACGCAGTATTTT. Its translation: CAISEGRGTDTQYF.

A few counts support this clonotype. The V gene is TRBV6-6, the J gene TRBJ2-7; D might be TRBD1 or TRBD2, each matching 6 bases. Germline V gene sequence: CDR1 MNHNY, CDR2 SVGAGI (reference sequence). CDR3 length equals 16 residues. Trimming removed 4 bases at V and 5 bases at J, with 21 bases between. CDR3 loop: CASSSNTGAGSHEQYF. In nucleotides, the CDR3 is TGTGCCAGCAGTTCTAACACGGGGGCCGGGAGTCACGAGCAGTACTTC.

This clonotype was observed a handful of times. The chain recombines TRBV4-2 with TRBJ1-2; D is uncertain. Trimming shortened V by 1 base and J by 12 bases, and 12 bases separated the two germline ends. CDR1 LGHNA and CDR2 YNFKEQ come from the germline V gene. This CDR3 comprises 12 residues. CDR3 bases: TGTGCCAGCAGCCAAGCACAGTTCGGCCACACCTTC. Amino acid sequence: CASSQAQFGHTF.

This clonotype came up a few times. The chain carries TRBV12-3 or TRBV12-4 and TRBJ2-1; the D gene is possibly TRBD1 (6 bases). This CDR3 comprises 14 residues. Trimming took 7 bases from V and 3 from J, leaving 13 bases between them. In nucleotides, the CDR3 is TGTGCCAGCACCTTGGGACAAAACTACAATGAGCAGTTCTTC. Translated, it gives CASTLGQNYNEQFF.

The sample holds many counts of this clonotype. The J gene is TRBJ2-7, the V gene TRBV20-1; tentative D call: TRBD1 (6 bases). The CDR3 is made up of 14 amino acids. V was shortened by 3 bases and J by 4 bases, with 16 bases between the two germline ends. Germline V gives CDR1 DFQATT, CDR2 SNEGSKA (reference sequence). CDR3 sequence (DNA): TGCAGTGCTAGGGACAGCGGAAGGGGGTACGAGCAGTACTTC. Translated, it gives CSARDSGRGYEQYF.

The genes are TRBV29-1 and TRBJ2-7; 8 nucleotides line up with TRBD1. J was trimmed by 0 bases and V by 4 bases; bases with no gene match: 11. This CDR3 spans 16 amino acids. Germline CDR1 reads SQVTM; CDR2 reads ANQGSEA. CDR3 region: CSVGAPQGVTSYEQYF. The CDR3 DNA reads as TGCAGCGTTGGGGCTCCACAGGGGGTAACCTCCTACGAGCAGTACTTC.

This clonotype was seen a handful of times. J is TRBJ1-4 and V is TRBV4-2, with TRBD1 matching over 7 bases. The CDR3 covers 14 residues. V trimming: 4 bases; J trimming: 6 bases; junction bases outside the gene matches: 5. The V gene's germline CDR1 is LGHNA and CDR2 YNFKEQ. CDR3 region: CASSRGQVDEKLFF. Written as DNA, the CDR3 is TGTGCCAGCAGCCGAGGACAGGTAGATGAAAAACTGTTTTTT.

A few counts support this clonotype. V usage is TRBV5-1 and J usage is TRBJ2-7; 7 nucleotides match TRBD1. Germline assignment: CDR1 SGHRS and CDR2 YFSETQ. Trimming took 4 bases from V and 5 from J; bases not matched to a gene: 9. CDR3 length: 14 residues. The CDR3 reads CASSREGQPNEQYF. CDR3 DNA: TGCGCCAGCAGCAGAGAGGGACAGCCCAACGAGCAGTACTTC.

This chain uses TRBV4-3 with TRBJ2-5; D is possibly TRBD2 (5 bases). The CDR3 has 13 amino acids. V lost 5 bases and J 4 bases, leaving 11 bases between the germline ends. Germline V lookup: CDR1 LGHNA, CDR2 YSLEER. CDR3 sequence (DNA): TGCGCCAGCAGCGCGGGTATTCGAGAGACCCAGTACTTC. Translating it yields CASSAGIRETQYF.

The rearrangement uses TRBV20-1 and TRBJ1-3; D not resolved. In germline, CDR1 is DFQATT, CDR2 SNEGSKA (reference sequence). V shed 2 bases and J shed 0 bases, with 11 bases lying between them. CDR3 length: 15 residues. CDR3 in DNA: TGCAGTGCTAGATTCGGAGGTAGCTCTGGAAACACCATATATTTT. Protein: CSARFGGSSGNTIYF.

V and J are TRBV6-1 and TRBJ2-1; TRBD2 aligns across 13 bases. V was pared by 3 bases and J by 7 bases, with 6 bases of the junction left unmatched. This CDR3 contains 16 residues. Germline assignment: CDR1 MNHNS and CDR2 SASEGT. The CDR3 DNA sequence: TGTGCCAGCAGTGACGTCTGGACTAGCGGGGGAAATGAGCAGTTCTTC. Translating it yields CASSDVWTSGGNEQFF.

This clonotype was seen more than once but under ten times. The J gene is TRBJ1-2, the V gene TRBV5-1; a weak D match, TRBD1 (6 bases). The CDR3 has 13 amino acids. Germline CDR1 reads SGHRS; CDR2 reads YFSETQ. V was shortened by 2 bases and J by 5 bases, with 10 bases between the two germline ends. CDR3 amino acids: CASSFADSYGYTF. The CDR3 bases are TGCGCCAGCAGCTTTGCGGACAGTTATGGCTACACCTTC. Drawing the rest from reference TRBV5-1 and TRBJ1-2, the complete variable domain is KAGVTQTPRYLIKTRGQQVTLSCSPISGHRSVSWYQQTPGQGLQFLFEYFSETQRNKGNFPGRFSGRQFSNSRSEMNVSTLELGDSALYLCASSFADSYGYTFGSGTRLTVV.

In its sample, this clonotype was seen a few times. The rearrangement links TRBV12-3 or TRBV12-4 to TRBJ2-1; D is ambiguous. V lost 1 base, J lost 1 base, and 8 bases lay in between. This CDR3 comprises 15 residues. The CDR3 DNA reads TGTGCCAGCAGTTTAGGGTGGGCTTCCTACAATGAGCAGTTCTTC. This codes for CASSLGWASYNEQFF.

This clonotype was picked up a small number of times. The chain carries TRBV6-4 and TRBJ2-3; 7 nucleotides align to TRBD2. The CDR3 totals 15 residues. The junction had 15 bases not matched to a gene; V was cut back by 10 bases and J by 5 bases. The germline CDR1 and CDR2 sequences are MRHNA and SNTAGT. The chain's CDR3 is CATPPGRVAEDTQYF. The CDR3 DNA is TGTGCCACCCCACCTGGGAGGGTAGCGGAAGATACGCAGTATTTT.

This clonotype was detected many times. The rearrangement joins TRBV6-5 to TRBJ1-3; 7 bases map to TRBD1. V was clipped by 6 bases and J by 1 base; unmatched bases: 6. Germline V gene lookup returns CDR1 MNHEY and CDR2 SVGAGI. This CDR3 has 15 amino acids. CDR3 bases: TGTGCCAGCAGCCTGGGACAGCCATCTGGAAACACCATATATTTT. As protein: CASSLGQPSGNTIYF.

This clonotype has more than one count but fewer than ten. This chain connects TRBV4-3 to TRBJ2-1; 11 bases are shared with TRBD2. V trimming: 10 bases; J trimming: 4 bases; junction bases outside the gene matches: 30. The germline V gene encodes CDR1 LGHNA and CDR2 YSLEER. The CDR3 covers 22 residues. The CDR3: CANLSRDSPNLLAGGPYNEQFF. The CDR3 DNA reads TGCGCCAACCTGAGCCGGGACAGTCCCAACCTTTTAGCGGGAGGGCCGTACAATGAGCAGTTCTTC.